These 28 T cell receptor beta chains came from one sample sequenced in a study of T cells after yellow fever vaccination. TCRdb reanalysed the 5' RACE reads using MiXCR and keeps one entry per CDR3 protein. The sample yields under 250,000 distinct CDR3 sequences, 3.2% seen once. The sample was CD4+ T cells sorted from PBMCs, taken 10 days after the yellow fever booster vaccination. These receptors all come from a man younger than 30 who received the YFV17D yellow fever vaccine.

This clonotype was counted at least ten times. The V gene is TRBV29-1, the J gene TRBJ1-2; 12 nucleotides agree with TRBD1. With V trimmed by 4 bases and J by 3 bases, 6 bases remained unmatched. This CDR3 region has 15 residues. Germline CDR1 SQVTM, CDR2 ANQGSEA. CDR3 amino acids: CSVVLGDRGHYGYTF. CDR3 in DNA: TGCAGCGTTGTCCTCGGGGACAGGGGGCACTATGGCTACACCTTC.

This clonotype occurred many times. The genes are TRBV20-1 and TRBJ2-5, with TRBD1 matching over 8 bases. The V gene's germline CDR1 is DFQATT and CDR2 SNEGSKA (reference sequence). CDR3 length: 17 residues. With 0 bases clipped from V and 2 bases from J, the junction kept 11 bases outside the gene matches. The CDR3 region has the DNA TGCAGTGCTAGAGATCTTCGACAGGGGAGGATTCAAGAGACCCAGTACTTC. Translating it yields CSARDLRQGRIQETQYF.

This clonotype was detected a few times. The chain couples TRBV18 to TRBJ1-1; 11 nucleotides line up with TRBD1. Germline V lookup: CDR1 KGHSH, CDR2 LQKENI. CDR3 length: 17 residues. The V segment lost 3 bases and the J segment 5 bases; nucleotides outside the gene matches: 11. CDR3 DNA: TGTGCCAGCTCACCTTCCTCCGGGACAGGGGGTGGGACTGAAGCTTTCTTT. Residues: CASSPSSGTGGGTEAFF. The whole variable domain, remainder taken from reference TRBV18 and TRBJ1-1, is NAGVMQNPRHLVRRRGQEARLRCSPMKGHSHVYWYRQLPEEGLKFMVYLQKENIIDESGMPKERFSAEFPKEGPSILRIQQVVRGDSAAYFCASSPSSGTGGGTEAFFGQGTRLTVV.

Ten or more counts support this clonotype. The chain employs TRBV7-2 and TRBJ2-5; no reliable D call. There are 13 residues in the CDR3. Germline values: CDR1 SGHTA, CDR2 FQGNSA. V lost 3 bases and J 0 bases, leaving 5 bases between the germline ends. CDR3 protein: CASSFIHQETQYF. DNA of the CDR3: TGTGCCAGCAGCTTTATCCACCAAGAGACCCAGTACTTC.

This clonotype was seen ten or more times. The chain links TRBV4-3 to TRBJ1-5; 8 bases agree with TRBD1. CDR3 length: 15 amino acids. CDR1 is LGHNA and CDR2 is YSLEER in the germline V gene. Trimming at V came to 2 bases and at J to 7 bases, leaving 7 bases not matched to a gene. The CDR3 protein is CASSQTQGAGQPQHF. The CDR3, as DNA: TGCGCCAGCAGCCAAACCCAGGGGGCTGGGCAGCCCCAGCATTTT.

This clonotype has a count of ten or more. V is TRBV5-4 and J is TRBJ1-6, with a tentative D call TRBD1 (6 bases). The CDR3 runs 16 residues. Germline CDR1 SGHNT, CDR2 YYREEE (reference sequence). Trimming left V 0 bases short and J 7 bases short, with 14 bases between. The CDR3 DNA reads TGTGCCAGCAGCTTGGGGGGGCGACTAGCAAATTCACCCCTCCACTTT. This sequence encodes CASSLGGRLANSPLHF.

This clonotype was counted between two and nine times. The chain carries TRBV4-3 and TRBJ2-1, with 7 bases that match TRBD2. Germline V gene sequence: CDR1 LGHNA, CDR2 YSLEER. The CDR3 runs 17 residues. The trim removed 0 bases at V and 5 bases at J, leaving 10 bases unmatched. The CDR3 DNA reads TGCGCCAGCAGCCAAGAGGCCCCCGGGACTATAAACAATGAGCAGTTCTTC. Amino acids: CASSQEAPGTINNEQFF.

This clonotype was counted many times. The chain carries TRBV4-2 and TRBJ2-3, with 10 bases fitting TRBD2. CDR1 and CDR2 (germline): LGHNA, YNFKEQ. This CDR3 region has 15 residues. Trimming removed 1 base from V and 3 bases from J; junction bases left unmatched: 1. The CDR3 sequence is CASSQASGGTDTQYF. The CDR3 DNA reads as TGTGCCAGCAGCCAAGCTAGCGGGGGTACAGATACGCAGTATTTT.

On this clonotype: This sequence may be a read error, since a much larger clone differs from it by one base. The missing conserved phenylalanine or tryptophan at the end of this CDR3 makes a read error likely. V is TRBV12-3 or TRBV12-4 and J is TRBJ1-1; D uncertain. The CDR3 runs 12 residues. V was cut by 2 bases and J by 6 bases, with 7 bases left in between. The CDR3 coding sequence is TGTGCCAGCAGTTTATCAGTAGCTGAAGCTTTCTCT. Amino acids: CASSLSVAEAFS.

This clonotype has at least ten counts. The CDR3 protein is CAISEVGEQFF. Here the CDR3 DNA reads TGTGCCATCAGTGAGGTGGGGGAGCAGTTCTTC. The chain couples TRBV10-3 to TRBJ2-1; unclear D gene. This CDR3 spans 11 amino acids. CDR1 ENHRY and CDR2 SYGVKD come from the germline V gene. Trimming removed 2 bases at V and 10 bases at J, with 6 bases between.

The chain carries TRBV5-4 and TRBJ2-3; a weak D match, TRBD1 (6 bases). V dropped 4 bases and J dropped 4 bases, with 13 bases sitting between them. The CDR3 consists of 14 residues. CDR1 SGHNT and CDR2 YYREEE come from the germline V gene (reference sequence). CDR3 sequence reads: CASSADSSSDTQYF. For the CDR3, the DNA is TGTGCCAGCAGCGCGGACAGTAGCTCAGATACGCAGTATTTT.

This clonotype was detected many times. The chain links TRBV4-3 to TRBJ1-6, with D hard to call. The germline V gene has CDR1 LGHNA and CDR2 YSLEER. V dropped 3 bases and J dropped 2 bases, with 14 bases sitting between them. The CDR3 length is 17 residues. The CDR3 DNA reads as TGCGCCAGCAGCCATGATTCAATGGCCCCCTATAATTCACCCCTCCACTTT. Protein: CASSHDSMAPYNSPLHF.

This clonotype was picked up a small number of times. V and J are TRBV6-5 and TRBJ2-3; 9 positions agree with TRBD1. The length of the CDR3 is 16 residues. Per the germline V gene, CDR1 is MNHEY and CDR2 is SVGAGI. V shed 2 bases, J shed 1 base, and the junction held 4 bases outside the gene matches. In DNA form, the CDR3 reads TGTGCCAGCAGTTACAGGACAGGGGCTGGCACAGATACGCAGTATTTT. Its translation is CASSYRTGAGTDTQYF.

The sample holds a few counts of this clonotype. This chain uses TRBV7-2 with TRBJ2-5, with 8 bases aligning to TRBD1. The CDR3 has 14 amino acids. CDR1 is SGHTA, CDR2 FQGNSA, per germline. Trimming at V came to 7 bases and at J to 4 bases, leaving 8 bases not matched to a gene. The CDR3 sequence: CASNSRGRIETQYF. The DNA of the CDR3 is TGTGCCAGCAACAGCAGGGGGCGCATAGAGACCCAGTACTTC.

V gene TRBV29-1 combines with J gene TRBJ2-3; TRBD2 is a possible D gene (6 bases). This CDR3 region has 17 residues. Germline loops: CDR1 SQVTM, CDR2 ANQGSEA. Trimming pared 4 bases from V and 0 bases from J, leaving 20 bases between. The chain's CDR3 is CSVVPTRAGFSTDTQYF. CDR3 nucleotide sequence: TGCAGCGTTGTCCCCACCCGGGCGGGGTTTAGCACAGATACGCAGTATTTT.

This clonotype came up many times. The chain has TRBV24-1 and TRBJ2-3, with a tentative D call TRBD1 (5 bases). The CDR3 totals 12 residues. The V gene lost 9 bases and the J gene lost 2 bases, with 8 bases spanning the gap. Germline V CDR1 and CDR2: KGHDR, SFDVKD. In nucleotides, the CDR3 is TGTGCCACCGCAGGGAACACAGATACGCAGTATTTT. Translating it yields CATAGNTDTQYF.

This clonotype came up many times. The chain uses TRBV15 and TRBJ2-5; weak D call: TRBD2 (5 bases). Trimming shortened V by 4 bases and J by 5 bases, and 17 bases separated the two germline ends. Germline V gene sequence: CDR1 LNHNV, CDR2 YYDKDF (reference sequence). The CDR3 is made up of 15 amino acids. CDR3 in DNA: TGTGCCACCAGCAATCAGTTTTCCCCGGGGGAGACCCAGTACTTC. This gives the protein CATSNQFSPGETQYF.

V is TRBV6-1 and J is TRBJ1-5, with TRBD1 matching over 7 bases. This CDR3 has 15 residues. Germline V CDR1 and CDR2: MNHNS, SASEGT. The trim removed 6 bases at V and 5 bases at J, leaving 10 bases unmatched. DNA of the CDR3: TGTGCCAGCAGCTCAGGACAGGTGAACTATCAGCCCCAGCATTTT. Translating it yields CASSSGQVNYQPQHF.

This clonotype was found a few times. J is TRBJ2-3 and V is TRBV5-1; tentative D call: TRBD2 (7 bases). Trimming cost V 4 bases and J 6 bases, with 27 bases left between them. The germline V gene has CDR1 SGHRS and CDR2 YFSETQ. This CDR3 is built from 18 residues. DNA of the CDR3: TGCGCCAGCAGCCTCCGCCGTGGGGGGGCCCTGGTATCGGATACGCAGTATTTT. It codes for CASSLRRGGALVSDTQYF.

The genes are TRBV5-1 and TRBJ2-5; 8 bases agree with TRBD1. The J segment lost 5 bases and the V segment lost 4 bases, leaving 10 bases of the junction unmatched. CDR1 SGHRS and CDR2 YFSETQ come from the germline V gene. The CDR3 is 15 residues long. This CDR3 is CASSLMDRDGETQYF. The CDR3 bases are TGCGCCAGCAGCCTCATGGACAGGGATGGTGAGACCCAGTACTTC.

In this sample, this clonotype turned up a few times. This chain links TRBV6-5 with TRBJ2-5; D not certain. From germline, CDR1 is MNHEY and CDR2 SVGAGI. The CDR3 is made up of 11 amino acids. V was trimmed by 1 base and J by 7 bases, leaving 4 bases between them. CDR3 in amino acids: CASSYLGTQYF. CDR3 nucleotides: TGTGCCAGCAGTTACTTGGGGACCCAGTACTTC.

This clonotype was seen many times. J is TRBJ1-6 and V is TRBV2, with a weak D call TRBD1 (6 bases). The CDR3 covers 17 residues. The V and J ends lost 0 bases and 7 bases respectively, with 16 bases between them. Germline CDR1 is SNHLY and CDR2 is FYNNEI. The CDR3 DNA reads as TGTGCCAGCAGTGAAGCGCTTCAGGGGCCTGGGAATTCACCCCTCCACTTT. Amino acids: CASSEALQGPGNSPLHF.

This clonotype was picked up many times. The rearrangement links TRBV5-1 to TRBJ2-7, with 9 nucleotides matching TRBD1. CDR1 and CDR2 from the germline V gene are SGHRS and YFSETQ. V was pared by 1 base and J by 3 bases, with 5 bases of the junction left unmatched. This CDR3 comprises 15 residues. The DNA for the CDR3 is TGCGCCAGCAGCTTGAGGGGACAGGGAAACTACGAGCAGTACTTC. Translating it yields CASSLRGQGNYEQYF.

This clonotype was seen more than once but under ten times. The chain carries TRBV6-5 and TRBJ1-5; tentatively, D is TRBD1 (5 bases). Per the germline V gene, CDR1 is MNHEY and CDR2 is SVGAGI. This CDR3 has 13 residues. Deletions cut 5 bases from V and 3 bases from J, with 8 bases between. CDR3 sequence: CASSGRVNQPQHF. CDR3 nucleotides: TGTGCCAGCAGTGGCAGGGTCAATCAGCCCCAGCATTTT.

The rearrangement joins TRBV5-4 to TRBJ2-7, with no clear D. CDR3 length: 13 residues. Germline V gene data show CDR1 as SGHNT and CDR2 as YYREEE (reference sequence). V lost 0 bases to trimming and J lost 5 bases, with 9 bases between them. The CDR3 region has the DNA TGTGCCAGCAGCTTGGACCCCACTGACGAGCAGTACTTC. Translation: CASSLDPTDEQYF.

The sample holds a few counts of this clonotype. The J gene is TRBJ1-3, the V gene TRBV10-3, with D unresolved. Germline V gives CDR1 ENHRY, CDR2 SYGVKD. Trimming took 8 bases from V and 0 from J, leaving 14 bases between them. The CDR3 covers 15 residues. Written as DNA, the CDR3 is TGTGCCATCGGTAAAATGGCGATCTCTGGAAACACCATATATTTT. Its protein is CAIGKMAISGNTIYF.

This clonotype has at least ten counts. This rearrangement joins TRBV6-5 to TRBJ1-4; D unclear. The germline gives CDR1 MNHEY, CDR2 SVGAGI. The CDR3 spans 14 residues. V dropped 10 bases and J dropped 0 bases, with 12 bases sitting between them. For the CDR3, the DNA is TGTGCCACCGGATGGGCCGCAACTAATGAAAAACTGTTTTTT. It translates to CATGWAATNEKLFF.

V is TRBV7-2 and J is TRBJ1-3, with 7 nucleotides matching TRBD1. This CDR3 is 18 amino acids long. The J segment lost 0 bases and the V segment lost 4 bases, leaving 12 bases of the junction unmatched. CDR1 and CDR2 (germline): SGHTA, FQGNSA. The CDR3 DNA reads TGTGCCAGCAGCTCATTACCGGGACAGAAGTTCTCTGGAAACACCATATATTTT. It specifies CASSSLPGQKFSGNTIYF.